This T cell receptor (beta chain) was sequenced in a study of T cells after somatic rescue of genetic block. This clone occurred once. The V end was cut by 3 bases, the J end by 3 bases, with 12 bases between. The CDR3 loop spans 14 amino acids. Germline CDR1 is SGDLS and CDR2 is YYNGEE. Sequencing used immunoSEQ multiplex PCR; TCRdb keeps in-frame clones, though not all of them. The sample yields approximately 88,000 clones, just under 90% seen once. This chain uses TRBV9 with TRBJ2-5; D unclear. Sequencing was performed on peripheral blood mononuclear cells (PBMCs). The TCR comes from a woman younger than 30. CDR3 sequence reads: CASSGGSAKETQYF. Here the CDR3 DNA reads TGTGCCAGCAGCGGGGGTTCGGCTAAAGAGACCCAGTACTTC.